This is a list of T cell receptor beta chains from one sample in a study of T cells in Graves' hyperthyroidism and ophthalmopathy. TCRdb analysed the multiplex PCR reads with MiXCR anew, one entry per CDR3 protein. Of roughly 380,000 distinct CDR3 sequences listed, about 14% are singletons. The sequencing input was blood. These TCRs come from a man under 40 with Graves' hyperthyroidism that later progressed to Graves' ophthalmopathy. Each CDR3 is given without its conserved first and last residue.

J gene | CDR3 length | V gene | CDR3 protein
TRBJ1-2 | 10 | TRBV10-3 | AISTGGNGYT
TRBJ2-2 | 12 | TRBV19 | ASRGLASTGELF
TRBJ2-1 | 12 | TRBV9 | ASSVVASDNEQF
TRBJ1-1 | 11 | TRBV12-3/TRBV12-4 | ASSRLGDTEAF
TRBJ1-2 | 14 | TRBV20-1 | SARDGTVASNYGYT
TRBJ1-6 | 14 | TRBV9 | ASSVVSGQGYSPLH
TRBJ2-3 | 13 | TRBV28 | ASSFSFRVTDTQY
TRBJ2-7 | 12 | TRBV7-2 | ASSLPGPSDEQY
TRBJ2-1 | 12 | TRBV20-1 | SATQGSSYNEQF
TRBJ1-1 | 11 | TRBV20-1 | SATGEGSTEAF
TRBJ2-2 | 14 | TRBV5-1 | ASSWETSGGTGELF
TRBJ1-5 | 13 | TRBV12-3/TRBV12-4 | ASSLRLSGNQPQH
TRBJ1-6 | 12 | TRBV27 | ASNGDGWLSPLH
TRBJ2-3 | 10 | TRBV6-1 | ASSTYGDTQY
TRBJ2-1 | 10 | TRBV15 | ATSSTGSTQF